The following is a T cell receptor beta chain sequence with its context. The data were taken from a study of T-cell memory formation after mild COVID-19. TCRdb processed the 5' RACE reads anew with MiXCR; each CDR3 protein has one entry. The table shows more than 350,000 distinct CDR3 sequences, with roughly 21% occurring only once. Trimming shortened V by 2 bases and J by 2 bases, and 2 bases separated the two germline ends. This CDR3 spans 12 amino acids. Germline lookup yields CDR1 MNHNY and CDR2 SVGAGI (reference sequence). The source is an adult woman who had mild COVID-19 (a few samples of this study predate the infection). Cell type and time point are not known. Sequencing was carried out using PBMCs or a T cell subset sorted from them (not recorded which). The rearrangement uses TRBV6-6 and TRBJ2-3, with no clear D. CDR3 in DNA: TGTGCCAGCAGTTACGACACAGATACGCAGTATTTT. Encoded protein: CASSYDTDTQYF.